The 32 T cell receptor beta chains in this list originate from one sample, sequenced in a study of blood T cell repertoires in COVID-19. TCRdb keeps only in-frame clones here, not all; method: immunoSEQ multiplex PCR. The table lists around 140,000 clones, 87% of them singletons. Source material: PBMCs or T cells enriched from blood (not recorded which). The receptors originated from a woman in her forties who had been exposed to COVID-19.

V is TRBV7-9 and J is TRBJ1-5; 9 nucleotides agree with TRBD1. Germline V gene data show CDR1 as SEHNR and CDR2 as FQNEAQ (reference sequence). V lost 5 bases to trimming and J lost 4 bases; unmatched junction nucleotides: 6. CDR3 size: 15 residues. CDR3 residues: CASSRTGEGNQPQHF. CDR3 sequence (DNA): TGTGCCAGCAGCCGGACAGGGGAGGGAAATCAGCCCCAGCATTTT.

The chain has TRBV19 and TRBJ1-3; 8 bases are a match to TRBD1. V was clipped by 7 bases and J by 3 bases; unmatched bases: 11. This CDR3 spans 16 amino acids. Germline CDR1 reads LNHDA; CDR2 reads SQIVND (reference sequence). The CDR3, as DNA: TGTGCCAGTAACCCGGACAGGGATACATTTGGAAACACCATATATTTT. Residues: CASNPDRDTFGNTIYF.

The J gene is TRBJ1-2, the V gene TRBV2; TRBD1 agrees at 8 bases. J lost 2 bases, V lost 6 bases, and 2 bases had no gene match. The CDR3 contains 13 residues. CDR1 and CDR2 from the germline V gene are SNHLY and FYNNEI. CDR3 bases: TGTGCCAGCAGGGACAGGGTGAACTATGGCTACACCTTC. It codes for CASRDRVNYGYTF.

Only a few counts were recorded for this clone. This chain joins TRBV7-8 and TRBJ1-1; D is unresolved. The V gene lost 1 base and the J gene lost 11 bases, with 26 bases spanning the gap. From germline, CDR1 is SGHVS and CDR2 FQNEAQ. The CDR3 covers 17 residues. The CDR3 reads CASSLVLPGAPTFDAFF. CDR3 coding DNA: TGTGCCAGCAGCTTAGTGTTGCCGGGAGCCCCCACTTTTGACGCTTTCTTT.

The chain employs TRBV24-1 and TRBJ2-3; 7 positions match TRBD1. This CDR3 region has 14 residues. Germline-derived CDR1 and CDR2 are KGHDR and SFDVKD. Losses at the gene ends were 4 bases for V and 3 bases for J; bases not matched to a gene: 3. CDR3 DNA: TGTGCCACCAGTGAAACAGGGGATACAGATACGCAGTATTTT. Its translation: CATSETGDTDTQYF.

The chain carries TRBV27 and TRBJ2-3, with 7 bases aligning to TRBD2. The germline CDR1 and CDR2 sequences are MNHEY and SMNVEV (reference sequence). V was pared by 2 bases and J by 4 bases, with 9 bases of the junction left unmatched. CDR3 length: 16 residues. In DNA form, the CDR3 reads TGTGCCAGCAGTTTAATAGTGGGACGGGGGGCAGATACGCAGTATTTT. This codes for CASSLIVGRGADTQYF.

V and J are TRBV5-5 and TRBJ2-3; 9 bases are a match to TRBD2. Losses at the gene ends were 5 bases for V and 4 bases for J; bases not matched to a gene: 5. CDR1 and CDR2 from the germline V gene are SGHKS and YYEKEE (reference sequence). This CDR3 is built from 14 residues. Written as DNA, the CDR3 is TGTGCCAGCAGTAGCGGGAGTATCGCAGATACGCAGTATTTT. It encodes CASSSGSIADTQYF.

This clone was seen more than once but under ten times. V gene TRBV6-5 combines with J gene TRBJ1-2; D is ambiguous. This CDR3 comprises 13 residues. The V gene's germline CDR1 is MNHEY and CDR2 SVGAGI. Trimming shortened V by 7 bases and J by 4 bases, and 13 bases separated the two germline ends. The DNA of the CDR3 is TGTGCCAGCACCCCGGGTCCGATCTATGGCTACACCTTC. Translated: CASTPGPIYGYTF.

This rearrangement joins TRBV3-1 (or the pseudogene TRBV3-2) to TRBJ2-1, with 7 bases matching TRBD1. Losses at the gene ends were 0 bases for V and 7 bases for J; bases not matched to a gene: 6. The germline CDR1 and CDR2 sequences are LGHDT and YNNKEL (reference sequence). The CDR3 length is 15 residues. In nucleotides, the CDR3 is TGTGCCAGCAGCCAAGATTTACAGGGGCGGAATGAGCAGTTCTTC. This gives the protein CASSQDLQGRNEQFF.

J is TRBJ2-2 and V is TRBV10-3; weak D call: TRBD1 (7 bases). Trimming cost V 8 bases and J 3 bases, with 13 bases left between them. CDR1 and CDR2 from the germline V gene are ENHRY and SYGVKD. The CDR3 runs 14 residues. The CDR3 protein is CAIVGGTDTGELFF. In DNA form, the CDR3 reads TGTGCCATCGTTGGCGGGACAGACACCGGGGAGCTGTTTTTT.

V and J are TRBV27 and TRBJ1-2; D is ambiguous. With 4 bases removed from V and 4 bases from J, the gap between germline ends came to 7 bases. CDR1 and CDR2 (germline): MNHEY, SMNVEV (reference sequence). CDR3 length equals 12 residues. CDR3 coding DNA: TGTGCCAGCAGTTCCGGGAGCTATGGCTACACCTTC. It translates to CASSSGSYGYTF.

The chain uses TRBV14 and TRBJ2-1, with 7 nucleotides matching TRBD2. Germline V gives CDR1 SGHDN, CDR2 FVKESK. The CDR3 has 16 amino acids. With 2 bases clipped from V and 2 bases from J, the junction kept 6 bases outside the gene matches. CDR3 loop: CASSQIGLAAYNEQFF. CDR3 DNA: TGTGCCAGCAGCCAAATAGGGCTAGCGGCCTACAATGAGCAGTTCTTC.

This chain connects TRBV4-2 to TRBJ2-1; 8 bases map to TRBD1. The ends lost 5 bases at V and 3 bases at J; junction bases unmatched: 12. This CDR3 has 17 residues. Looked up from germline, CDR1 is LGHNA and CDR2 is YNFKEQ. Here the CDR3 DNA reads TGTGCCAGCAGCGCCTTGGTCCAGGGGGCCGTCTACAATGAGCAGTTCTTC. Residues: CASSALVQGAVYNEQFF.

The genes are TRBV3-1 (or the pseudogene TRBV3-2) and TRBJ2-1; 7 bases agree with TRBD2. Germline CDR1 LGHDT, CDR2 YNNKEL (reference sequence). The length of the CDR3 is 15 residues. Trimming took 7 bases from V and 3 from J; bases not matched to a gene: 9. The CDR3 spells CASTERLARYNEQFF. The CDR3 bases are TGTGCCAGCACCGAAAGACTAGCCCGCTACAATGAGCAGTTCTTC.

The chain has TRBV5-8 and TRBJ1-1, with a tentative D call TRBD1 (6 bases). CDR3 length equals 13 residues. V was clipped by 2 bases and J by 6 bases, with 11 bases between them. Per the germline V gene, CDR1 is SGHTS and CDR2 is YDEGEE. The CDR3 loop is CASSLRGSAEAFF. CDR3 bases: TGTGCCAGCAGCTTAAGGGGGTCCGCTGAAGCTTTCTTT. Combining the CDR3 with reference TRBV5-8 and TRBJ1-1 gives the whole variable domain EAGVTQSPTHLIKTRGQQATLRCSPISGHTSVYWYQQALGLGLQFLLWYDEGEERNRGNFPPRFSGRQFPNYSSELNVNALELEDSALYLCASSLRGSAEAFFGQGTRLTVV.

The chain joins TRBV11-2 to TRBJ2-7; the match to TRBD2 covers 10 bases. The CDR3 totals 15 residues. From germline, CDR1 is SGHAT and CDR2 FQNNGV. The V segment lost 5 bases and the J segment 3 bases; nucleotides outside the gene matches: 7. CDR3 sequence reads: CASSIPAGGVYEQYF. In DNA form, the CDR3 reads TGTGCCAGCAGCATACCAGCGGGAGGGGTCTACGAGCAGTACTTC.

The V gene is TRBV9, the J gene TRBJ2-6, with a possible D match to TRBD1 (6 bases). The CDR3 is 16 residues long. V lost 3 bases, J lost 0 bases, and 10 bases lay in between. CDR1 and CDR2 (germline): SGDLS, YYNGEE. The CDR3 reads CASSAHRASGANVLTF. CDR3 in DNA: TGTGCCAGCAGCGCACACAGGGCCTCTGGGGCCAACGTCCTGACTTTC.

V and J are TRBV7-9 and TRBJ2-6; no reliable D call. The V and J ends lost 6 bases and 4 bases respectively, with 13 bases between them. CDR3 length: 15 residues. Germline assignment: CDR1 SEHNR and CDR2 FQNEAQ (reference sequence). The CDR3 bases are TGTGCCAGCAGTGTCGGTGCCCACGGGGCCAACGTCCTGACTTTC. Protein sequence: CASSVGAHGANVLTF.

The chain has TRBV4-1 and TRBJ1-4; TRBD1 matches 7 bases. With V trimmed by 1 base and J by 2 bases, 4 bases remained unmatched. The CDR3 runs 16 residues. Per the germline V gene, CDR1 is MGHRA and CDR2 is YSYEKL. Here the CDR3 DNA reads TGCGCCAGCAGCCAAGCGCCACAGGGGACTAATGAAAAACTGTTTTTT. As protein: CASSQAPQGTNEKLFF.

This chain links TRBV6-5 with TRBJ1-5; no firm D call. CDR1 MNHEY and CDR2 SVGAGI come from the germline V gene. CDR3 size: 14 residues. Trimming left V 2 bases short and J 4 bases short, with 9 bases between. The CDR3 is CASSYRRGNQPQHF. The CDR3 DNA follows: TGTGCCAGCAGTTACCGCAGAGGTAATCAGCCCCAGCATTTT.

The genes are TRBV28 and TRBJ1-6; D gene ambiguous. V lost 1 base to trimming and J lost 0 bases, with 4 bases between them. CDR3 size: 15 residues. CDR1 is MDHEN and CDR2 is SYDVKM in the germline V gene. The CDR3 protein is CASSLFSSYNSPLHF. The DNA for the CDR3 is TGTGCCAGCAGTTTATTCAGCTCCTATAATTCACCCCTCCACTTT.

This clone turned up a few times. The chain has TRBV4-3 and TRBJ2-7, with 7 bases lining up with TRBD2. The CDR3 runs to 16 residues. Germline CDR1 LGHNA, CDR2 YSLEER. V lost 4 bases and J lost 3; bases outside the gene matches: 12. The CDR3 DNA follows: TGCGCCAGCAGCCTCTCCCAGGAGGGCGGGGGCTACGAGCAGTACTTC. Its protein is CASSLSQEGGGYEQYF.

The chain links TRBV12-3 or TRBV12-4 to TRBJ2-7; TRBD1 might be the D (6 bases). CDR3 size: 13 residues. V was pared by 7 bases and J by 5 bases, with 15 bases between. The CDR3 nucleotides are TGTGCCAGCACCCCGGGCAGGGGCAACGAGCAGTACTTC. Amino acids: CASTPGRGNEQYF.

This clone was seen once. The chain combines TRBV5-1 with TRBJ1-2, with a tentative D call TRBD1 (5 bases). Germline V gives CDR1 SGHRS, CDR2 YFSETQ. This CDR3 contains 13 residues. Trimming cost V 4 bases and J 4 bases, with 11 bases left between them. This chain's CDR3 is CASSEDSFYGYTF. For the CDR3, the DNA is TGCGCCAGCAGCGAAGACAGCTTCTATGGCTACACCTTC. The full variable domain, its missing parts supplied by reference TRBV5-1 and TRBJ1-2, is KAGVTQTPRYLIKTRGQQVTLSCSPISGHRSVSWYQQTPGQGLQFLFEYFSETQRNKGNFPGRFSGRQFSNSRSEMNVSTLELGDSALYLCASSEDSFYGYTFGSGTRLTVV.

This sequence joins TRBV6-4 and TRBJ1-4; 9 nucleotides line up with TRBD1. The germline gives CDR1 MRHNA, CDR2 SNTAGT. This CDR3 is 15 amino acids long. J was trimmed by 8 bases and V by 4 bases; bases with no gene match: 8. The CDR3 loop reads CASSATGGAEEKLFF. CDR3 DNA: TGTGCCAGCAGTGCCACAGGGGGCGCGGAAGAAAAACTGTTTTTT.

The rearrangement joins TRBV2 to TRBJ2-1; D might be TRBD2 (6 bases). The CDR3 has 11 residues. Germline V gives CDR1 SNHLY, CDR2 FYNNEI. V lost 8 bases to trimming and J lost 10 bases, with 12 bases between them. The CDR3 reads CASHGRGEQFF. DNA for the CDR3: TGTGCCAGCCATGGGCGGGGCGAGCAGTTCTTC.

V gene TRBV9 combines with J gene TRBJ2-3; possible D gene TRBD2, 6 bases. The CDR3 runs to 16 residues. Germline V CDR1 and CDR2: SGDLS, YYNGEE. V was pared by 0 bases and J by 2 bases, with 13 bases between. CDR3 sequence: CASSVAGTPNTDTQYF. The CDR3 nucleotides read TGTGCCAGCAGCGTAGCTGGGACTCCGAACACAGATACGCAGTATTTT.

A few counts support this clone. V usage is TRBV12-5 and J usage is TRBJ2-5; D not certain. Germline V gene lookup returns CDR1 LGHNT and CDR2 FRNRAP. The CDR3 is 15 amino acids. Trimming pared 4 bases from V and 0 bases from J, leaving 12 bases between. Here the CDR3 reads CASGSLRSYQETQYF. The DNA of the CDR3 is TGTGCTAGTGGTTCGCTGCGCTCCTACCAAGAGACCCAGTACTTC.

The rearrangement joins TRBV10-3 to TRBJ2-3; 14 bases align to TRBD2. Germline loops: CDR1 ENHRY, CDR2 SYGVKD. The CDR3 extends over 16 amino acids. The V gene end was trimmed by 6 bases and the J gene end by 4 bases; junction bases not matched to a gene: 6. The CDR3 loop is CAISRLAGGEADTQYF. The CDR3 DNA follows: TGTGCCATCAGCAGACTAGCGGGAGGGGAGGCAGATACGCAGTATTTT.

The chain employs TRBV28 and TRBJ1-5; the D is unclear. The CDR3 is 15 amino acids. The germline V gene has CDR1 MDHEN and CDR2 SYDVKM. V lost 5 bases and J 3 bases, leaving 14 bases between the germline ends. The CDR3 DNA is TGTGCCAGCAGTCCGCCGGTATCGCACAATCAGCCCCAGCATTTT. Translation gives CASSPPVSHNQPQHF.

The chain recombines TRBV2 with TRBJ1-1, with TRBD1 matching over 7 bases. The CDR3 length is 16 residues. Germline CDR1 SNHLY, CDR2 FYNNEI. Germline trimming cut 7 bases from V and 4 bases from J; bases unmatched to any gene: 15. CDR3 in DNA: TGTGCCAGCATGCTCGGACAGGCGGGAGGGGCCACTGAAGCTTTCTTT. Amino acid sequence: CASMLGQAGGATEAFF.

CDR3 bases: TGTGCCAGCAGCTCCACCTACGAGCAGTACTTC. It translates to CASSSTYEQYF. This chain uses TRBV7-6 with TRBJ2-7; no reliable D call. Looked up from germline, CDR1 is SGHVS and CDR2 is FNYEAQ. Trimming left V 4 bases short and J 2 bases short, with 3 bases between. The CDR3 extends over 11 amino acids.